What follows is one TCR beta chain and its context. Its antigen is currently unknown. Survey level was the resolution at which the v3.0 immunoSEQ assay ran. Sequencing efforts were directed toward roughly 40,000-55,000 T-cell genomes per sample. Measured with immunoSEQ multiplex PCR; TCRdb has only the in-frame clones, and not every one. This table holds just under 20,000 clones, approximately 80% found once. The data were obtained in a study of long-term antiretroviral therapy in people with HIV. Regarding the study as a whole: Relative to control repertoires, HIV repertoires exhibited narrower CDR3 length ranges.

The V and J ends lost 6 bases and 5 bases, in that order; junction bases with no gene match: 7. Germline V gene data show CDR1 as MNHEY and CDR2 as SMNVEV (reference sequence). The CDR3 has 15 amino acids. Two or more post-ART PBMC samples, plus at least one pre-ART sample, were available for each donor. This TCR derives from a man aged 18 to 29 with HIV. The source was unsorted PBMCs, collected 0.5 years before starting antiretroviral therapy. The chain joins TRBV27 to TRBJ2-3; 11 positions match TRBD2. CDR3 coding DNA: TGTGCCAGCAGCGCAAGACTAGCGGGGTTAGATACGCAGTATTTT. Residues: CASSARLAGLDTQYF.